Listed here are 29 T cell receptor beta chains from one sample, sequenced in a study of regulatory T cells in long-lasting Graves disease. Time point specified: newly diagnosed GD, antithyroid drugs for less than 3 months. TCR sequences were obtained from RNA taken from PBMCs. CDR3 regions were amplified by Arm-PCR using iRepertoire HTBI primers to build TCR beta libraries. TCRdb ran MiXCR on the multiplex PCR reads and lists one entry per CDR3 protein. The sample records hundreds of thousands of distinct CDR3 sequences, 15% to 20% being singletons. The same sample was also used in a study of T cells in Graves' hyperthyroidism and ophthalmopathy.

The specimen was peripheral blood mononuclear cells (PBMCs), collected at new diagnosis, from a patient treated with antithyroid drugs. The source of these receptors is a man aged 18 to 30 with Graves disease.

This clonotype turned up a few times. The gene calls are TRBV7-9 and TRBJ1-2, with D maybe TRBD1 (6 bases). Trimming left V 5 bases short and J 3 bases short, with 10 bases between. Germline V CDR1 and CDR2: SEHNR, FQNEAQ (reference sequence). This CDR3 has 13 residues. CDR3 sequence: CASSVGTYYGYTF. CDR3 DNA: TGTGCCAGCAGCGTCGGGACATACTATGGCTACACCTTC.

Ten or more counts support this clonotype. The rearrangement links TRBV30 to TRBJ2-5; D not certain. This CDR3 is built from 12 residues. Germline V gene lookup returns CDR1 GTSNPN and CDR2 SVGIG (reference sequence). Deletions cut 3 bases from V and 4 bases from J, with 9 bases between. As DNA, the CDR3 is TGTGCCTGGAGCCAAGGGTCAGAGACCCAGTACTTC. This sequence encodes CAWSQGSETQYF.

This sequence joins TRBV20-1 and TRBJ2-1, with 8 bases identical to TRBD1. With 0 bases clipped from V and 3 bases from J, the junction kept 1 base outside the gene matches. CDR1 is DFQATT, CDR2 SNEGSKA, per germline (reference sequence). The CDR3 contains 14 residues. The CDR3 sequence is CSARDDRGYNEQFF. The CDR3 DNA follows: TGCAGTGCTAGAGACGACAGGGGCTACAATGAGCAGTTCTTC.

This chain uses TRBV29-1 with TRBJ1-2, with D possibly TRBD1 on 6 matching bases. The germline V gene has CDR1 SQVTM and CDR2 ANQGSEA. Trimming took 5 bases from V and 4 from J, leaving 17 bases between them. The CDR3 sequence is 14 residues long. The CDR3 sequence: CSVTGTSETYGYTF. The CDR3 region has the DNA TGCAGCGTTACCGGGACATCCGAGACCTATGGCTACACCTTC.

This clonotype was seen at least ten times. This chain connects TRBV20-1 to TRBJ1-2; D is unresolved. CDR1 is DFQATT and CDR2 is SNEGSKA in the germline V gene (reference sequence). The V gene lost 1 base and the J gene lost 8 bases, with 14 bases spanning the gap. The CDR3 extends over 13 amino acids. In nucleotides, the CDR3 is TGCAGTGCTAGAGTGCAGGCGGTGGGGGGCTACACCTTC. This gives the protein CSARVQAVGGYTF.

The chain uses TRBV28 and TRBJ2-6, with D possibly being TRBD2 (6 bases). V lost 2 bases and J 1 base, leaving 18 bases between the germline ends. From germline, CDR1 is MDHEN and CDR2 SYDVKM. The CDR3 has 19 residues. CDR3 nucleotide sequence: TGTGCCAGCAGTTTAGGAGGGGCTCGGGCGTCTTCTGGGGCCAACGTCCTGACTTTC. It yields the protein CASSLGGARASSGANVLTF.

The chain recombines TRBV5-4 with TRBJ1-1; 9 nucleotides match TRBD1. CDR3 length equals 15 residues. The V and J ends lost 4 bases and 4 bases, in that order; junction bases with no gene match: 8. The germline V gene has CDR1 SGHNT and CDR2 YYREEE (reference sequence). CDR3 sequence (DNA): TGTGCCAGCAGCCACCCCGGGACAGGGAGCACTGAAGCTTTCTTT. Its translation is CASSHPGTGSTEAFF.

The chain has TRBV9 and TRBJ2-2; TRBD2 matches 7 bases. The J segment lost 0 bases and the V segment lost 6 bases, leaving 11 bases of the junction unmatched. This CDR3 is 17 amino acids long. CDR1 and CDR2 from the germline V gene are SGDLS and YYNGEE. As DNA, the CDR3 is TGTGCCAGCACCAGGACTAGATCCGCAACGAACACCGGGGAGCTGTTTTTT. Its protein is CASTRTRSATNTGELFF. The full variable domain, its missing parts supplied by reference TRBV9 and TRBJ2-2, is DSGVTQTPKHLITATGQRVTLRCSPRSGDLSVYWYQQSLDQGLQFLIQYYNGEERAKGNILERFSAQQFPDLHSELNLSSLELGDSALYFCASTRTRSATNTGELFFGEGSRLTVL.

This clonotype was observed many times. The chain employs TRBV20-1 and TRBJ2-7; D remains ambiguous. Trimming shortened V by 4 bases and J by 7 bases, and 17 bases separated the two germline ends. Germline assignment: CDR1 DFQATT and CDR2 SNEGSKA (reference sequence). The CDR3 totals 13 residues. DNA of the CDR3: TGCAGTGCTACGGAAGGATGGCTGGGGGAGCAGTACTTC. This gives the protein CSATEGWLGEQYF.

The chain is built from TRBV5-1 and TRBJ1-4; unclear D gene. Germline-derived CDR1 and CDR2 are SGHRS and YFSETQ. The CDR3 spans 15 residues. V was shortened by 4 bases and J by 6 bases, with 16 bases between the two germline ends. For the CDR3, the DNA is TGCGCCAGCAGCCTTCTCTCCCCGCGAGATGAAAAACTGTTTTTT. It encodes CASSLLSPRDEKLFF.

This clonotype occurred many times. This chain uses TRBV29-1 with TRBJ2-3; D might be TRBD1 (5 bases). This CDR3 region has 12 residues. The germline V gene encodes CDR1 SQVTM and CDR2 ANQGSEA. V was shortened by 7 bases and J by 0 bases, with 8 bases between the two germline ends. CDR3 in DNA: TGCAGCGGGGGCATTAGCACAGATACGCAGTATTTT. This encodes CSGGISTDTQYF.

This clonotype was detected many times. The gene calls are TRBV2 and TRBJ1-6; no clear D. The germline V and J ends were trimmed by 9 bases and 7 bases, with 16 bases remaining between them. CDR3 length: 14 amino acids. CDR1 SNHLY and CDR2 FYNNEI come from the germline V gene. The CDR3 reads CASIERARNSPLHF. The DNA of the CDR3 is TGTGCCAGTATCGAGAGGGCACGAAATTCACCCCTCCACTTT.

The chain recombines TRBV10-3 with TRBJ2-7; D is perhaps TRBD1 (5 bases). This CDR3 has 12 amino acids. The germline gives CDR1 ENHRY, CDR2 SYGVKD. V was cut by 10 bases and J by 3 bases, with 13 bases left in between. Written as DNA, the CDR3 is TGTGCCACCAAGGCAGGGAACTACGAGCAGTACTTC. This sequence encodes CATKAGNYEQYF.

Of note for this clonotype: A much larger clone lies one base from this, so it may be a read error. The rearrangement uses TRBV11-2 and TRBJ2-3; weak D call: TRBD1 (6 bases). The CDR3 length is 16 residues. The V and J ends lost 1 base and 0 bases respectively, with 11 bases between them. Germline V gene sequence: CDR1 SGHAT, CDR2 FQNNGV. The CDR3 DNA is TGTGCCAGCAGCTTAGGAGGACAGAGAAGCACAGATACGCAGTATTTT. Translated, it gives CASSLGGQRSTDTQYF.

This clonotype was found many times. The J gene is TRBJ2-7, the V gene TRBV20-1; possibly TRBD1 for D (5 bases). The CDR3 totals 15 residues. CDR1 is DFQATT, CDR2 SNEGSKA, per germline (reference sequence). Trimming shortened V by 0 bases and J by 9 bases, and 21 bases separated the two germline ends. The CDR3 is CSARDPQTQRGGQYF. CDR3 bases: TGCAGTGCTAGAGATCCCCAGACCCAAAGGGGTGGGCAGTACTTC.

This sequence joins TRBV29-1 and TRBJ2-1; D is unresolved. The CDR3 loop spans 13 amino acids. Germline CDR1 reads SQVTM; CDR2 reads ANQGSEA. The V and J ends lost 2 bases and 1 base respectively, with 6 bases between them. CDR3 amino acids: CSVEIHSYNEQFF. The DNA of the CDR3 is TGCAGCGTTGAAATCCATTCCTACAATGAGCAGTTCTTC.

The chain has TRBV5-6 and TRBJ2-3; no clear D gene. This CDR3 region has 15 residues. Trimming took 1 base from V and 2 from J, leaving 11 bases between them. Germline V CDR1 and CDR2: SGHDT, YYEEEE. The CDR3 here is CASSLRPLATDTQYF. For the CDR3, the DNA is TGTGCCAGCAGCTTGCGTCCACTGGCCACAGATACGCAGTATTTT.

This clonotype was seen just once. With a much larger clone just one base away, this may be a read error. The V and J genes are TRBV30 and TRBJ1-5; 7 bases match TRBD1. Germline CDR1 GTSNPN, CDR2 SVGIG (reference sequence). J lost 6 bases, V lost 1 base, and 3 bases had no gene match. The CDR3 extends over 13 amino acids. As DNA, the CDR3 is TGTGCCTGGAGTGGAGGGGACAGTCAGCCCCAGCATTTT. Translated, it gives CAWSGGDSQPQHF.

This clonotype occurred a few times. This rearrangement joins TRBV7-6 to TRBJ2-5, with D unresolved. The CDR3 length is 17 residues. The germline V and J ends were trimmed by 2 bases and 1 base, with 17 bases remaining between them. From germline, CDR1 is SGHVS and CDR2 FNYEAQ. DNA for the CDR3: TGTGCCAGCAGCTTAAGTCTAGAGGCAGCGCTCCAAGAGACCCAGTACTTC. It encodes CASSLSLEAALQETQYF.

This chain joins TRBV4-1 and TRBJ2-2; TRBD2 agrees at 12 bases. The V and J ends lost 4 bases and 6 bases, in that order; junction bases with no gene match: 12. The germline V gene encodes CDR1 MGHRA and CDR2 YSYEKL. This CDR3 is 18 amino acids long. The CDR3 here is CASSPRLPLAGGPGELFF. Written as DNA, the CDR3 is TGCGCCAGCAGCCCGCGCCTGCCCCTAGCGGGAGGGCCCGGGGAGCTGTTTTTT.

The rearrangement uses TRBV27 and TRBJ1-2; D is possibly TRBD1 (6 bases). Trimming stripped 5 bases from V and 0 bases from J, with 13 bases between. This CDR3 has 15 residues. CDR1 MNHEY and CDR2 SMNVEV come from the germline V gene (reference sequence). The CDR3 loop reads CASSDFGQTNYGYTF. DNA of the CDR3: TGTGCCAGCAGTGACTTCGGACAGACTAACTATGGCTACACCTTC.

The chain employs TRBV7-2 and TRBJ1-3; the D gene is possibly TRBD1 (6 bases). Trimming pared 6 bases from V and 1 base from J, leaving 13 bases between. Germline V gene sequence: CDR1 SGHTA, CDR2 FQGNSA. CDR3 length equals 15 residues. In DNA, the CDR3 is TGTGCCAGCAGTCCACAGGGCCTATCTGGAAACACCATATATTTT. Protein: CASSPQGLSGNTIYF.

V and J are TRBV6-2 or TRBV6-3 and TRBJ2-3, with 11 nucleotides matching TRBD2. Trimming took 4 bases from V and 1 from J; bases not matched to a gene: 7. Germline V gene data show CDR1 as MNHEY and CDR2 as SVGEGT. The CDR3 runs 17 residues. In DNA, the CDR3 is TGTGCCAGCAGTTGGCTAGCGGGAGGAGACGGCACAGATACGCAGTATTTT. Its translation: CASSWLAGGDGTDTQYF.

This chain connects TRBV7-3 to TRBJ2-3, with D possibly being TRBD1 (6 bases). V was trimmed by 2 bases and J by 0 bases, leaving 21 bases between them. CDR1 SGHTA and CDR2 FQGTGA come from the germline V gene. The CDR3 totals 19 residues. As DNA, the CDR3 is TGTGCCAGCAGCTTACAGGGGCTCCTTGGTGATTCAAGCACAGATACGCAGTATTTT. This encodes CASSLQGLLGDSSTDTQYF.

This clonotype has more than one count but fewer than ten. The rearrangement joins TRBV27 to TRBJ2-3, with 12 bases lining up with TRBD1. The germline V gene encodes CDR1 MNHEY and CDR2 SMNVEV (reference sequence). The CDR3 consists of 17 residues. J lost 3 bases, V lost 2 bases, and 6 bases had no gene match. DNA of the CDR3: TGTGCCAGCAGTTTAATCGGGACAGGGGGCCAAACAGATACGCAGTATTTT. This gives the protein CASSLIGTGGQTDTQYF.

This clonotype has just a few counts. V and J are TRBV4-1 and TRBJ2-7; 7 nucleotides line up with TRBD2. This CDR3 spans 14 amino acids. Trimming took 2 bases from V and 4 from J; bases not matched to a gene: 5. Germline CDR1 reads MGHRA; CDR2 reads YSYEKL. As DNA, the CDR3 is TGCGCCAGCAGCCAAAAGGCGGGAGCTTACGAGCAGTACTTC. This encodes CASSQKAGAYEQYF.

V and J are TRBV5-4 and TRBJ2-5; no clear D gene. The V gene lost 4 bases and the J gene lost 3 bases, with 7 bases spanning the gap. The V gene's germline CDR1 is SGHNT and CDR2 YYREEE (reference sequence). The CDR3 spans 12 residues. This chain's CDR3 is CASSPNEETQYF. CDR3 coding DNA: TGTGCCAGCAGCCCGAATGAAGAGACCCAGTACTTC. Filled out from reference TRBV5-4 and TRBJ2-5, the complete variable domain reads ETGVTQSPTHLIKTRGQQVTLRCSSQSGHNTVSWYQQALGQGPQFIFQYYREEENGRGNFPPRFSGLQFPNYSSELNVNALELDDSALYLCASSPNEETQYFGPGTRLLVL.

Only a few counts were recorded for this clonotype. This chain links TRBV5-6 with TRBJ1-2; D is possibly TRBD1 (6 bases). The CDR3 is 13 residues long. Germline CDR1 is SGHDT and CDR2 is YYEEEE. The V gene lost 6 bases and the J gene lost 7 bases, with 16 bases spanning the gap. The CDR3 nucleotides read TGTGCCAGCACCGCCCCGGGGGCTAGTGGCTACACCTTC. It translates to CASTAPGASGYTF. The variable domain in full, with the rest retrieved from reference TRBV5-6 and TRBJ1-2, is DAGVTQSPTHLIKTRGQQVTLRCSPKSGHDTVSWYQQALGQGPQFIFQYYEEEERQRGNFPDRFSGHQFPNYSSELNVNALLLGDSALYLCASTAPGASGYTFGSGTRLTVV.

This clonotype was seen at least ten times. The CDR3: CATNLKASGGLGEQFF. CDR3 in DNA: TGTGCCACCAATCTAAAGGCTAGCGGGGGATTGGGAGAGCAGTTCTTC. The rearrangement uses TRBV15 and TRBJ2-1, with TRBD2 identical over 10 bases. The germline V gene has CDR1 LNHNV and CDR2 YYDKDF (reference sequence). There are 16 residues in the CDR3. J lost 10 bases, V lost 7 bases, and 16 bases had no gene match.